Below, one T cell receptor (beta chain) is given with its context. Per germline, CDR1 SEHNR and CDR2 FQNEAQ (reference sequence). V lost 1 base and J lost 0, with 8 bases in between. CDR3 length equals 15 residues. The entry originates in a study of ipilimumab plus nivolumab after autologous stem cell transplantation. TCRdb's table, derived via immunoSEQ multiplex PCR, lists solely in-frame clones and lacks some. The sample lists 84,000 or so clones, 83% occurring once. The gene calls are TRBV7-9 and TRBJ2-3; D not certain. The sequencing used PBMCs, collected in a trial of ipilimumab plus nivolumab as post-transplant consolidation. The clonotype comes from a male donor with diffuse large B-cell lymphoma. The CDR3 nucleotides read TGTGCCAGCAGCTTAGGACTCCCTAGCACAGATACGCAGTATTTT. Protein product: CASSLGLPSTDTQYF.